A selection of T cell receptor beta chains follows, all from one sample in a study of CD8+CD57+ T cells in acquired aplastic anemia. Each CDR3 protein gets one entry after TCRdb re-called the reads with MiXCR. This sample has under 500,000 distinct CDR3 sequences, with approximately 32% found just once. The sequenced material came from sorted CD4+, CD8+, or CD8+CD57+ T cells (not recorded which) from PBMCs. The receptors come from a human donor with aplastic anemia. The CDR3 runs from the conserved cysteine through the conserved F or W.

v_call: TRBV7-8; cdr3_aa: CASSLGRLVYEQYF
v_call: TRBV20-1; cdr3_aa: CSGRTGGGNTEAFF
v_call: TRBV6-5; cdr3_aa: CASTHTGRDDTIYF
v_call: TRBV14; cdr3_aa: CASSLLAPNEQFF
v_call: TRBV25-1; cdr3_aa: CASSERLAGGWGELFF
v_call: TRBV27; cdr3_aa: CASSFSPGNTIYF
v_call: TRBV24-1; cdr3_aa: CATGYDGNTDTQYF
v_call: TRBV9; cdr3_aa: CASSVDGTGGDEQYF
v_call: TRBV2; cdr3_aa: CASSWDRDDEQYF
v_call: TRBV4-2; cdr3_aa: CASSQGAEETQYF
v_call: TRBV6-2/TRBV6-3; cdr3_aa: CASGRAGNNEQFF
v_call: TRBV4-2; cdr3_aa: CAAGGASGNTIYF
v_call: TRBV7-6; cdr3_aa: CASSLGVGGTSGYEQYF
v_call: TRBV6-1; cdr3_aa: CASNPGQLVYGYTF
v_call: TRBV24-1; cdr3_aa: CASSVYGTGVNYGYTF
v_call: TRBV6-5; cdr3_aa: CASSYSIGGGTEAFF
v_call: TRBV7-9; cdr3_aa: CASSIGGGASAEQYF
v_call: TRBV25-1; cdr3_aa: CASSGPGDTYEQYF
v_call: TRBV29-1; cdr3_aa: CSVERGGLTGELFF
v_call: TRBV5-5; cdr3_aa: CASSKRQGGNTIYF
v_call: TRBV7-4; cdr3_aa: CASRRLLAGRDYEQYF
v_call: TRBV20-1; cdr3_aa: CSARDLGNGNQPQHF
v_call: TRBV19; cdr3_aa: CASETGGNTEAFF
v_call: TRBV11-2; cdr3_aa: CASSLDGGAWQPQHF
v_call: TRBV24-1; cdr3_aa: CATSWGRRGDTQYF
v_call: TRBV19; cdr3_aa: CASSPGTRHPYEQYF
v_call: TRBV10-1; cdr3_aa: CASSLLGTQYF
v_call: TRBV9; cdr3_aa: CASSARTGTYEQYF
v_call: TRBV15; cdr3_aa: CATSRTSVGLLPNEQYF
v_call: TRBV6-1; cdr3_aa: CASSRDRDEQYF
v_call: TRBV5-4; cdr3_aa: CASSRDRGGNYGYTF
v_call: TRBV12-3/TRBV12-4; cdr3_aa: CASSPPRQGNYGYTF
v_call: TRBV4-1; cdr3_aa: CASSQELRGLYQPQHF
v_call: TRBV20-1; cdr3_aa: CSARSASGGHSYNEQFF
v_call: TRBV12-3/TRBV12-4; cdr3_aa: CASSFSGIDDEQYF
v_call: TRBV5-1; cdr3_aa: CASSSSGGAQQFF
v_call: TRBV5-1; cdr3_aa: CASSLVLRGYTDTQYF
v_call: TRBV9; cdr3_aa: CASSPGQDAYEQYF
v_call: TRBV5-1; cdr3_aa: CASGHMRLDDGELFF
v_call: TRBV20-1; cdr3_aa: CSARTYRGIIYF
v_call: TRBV19; cdr3_aa: CASSTSASEGSPLHF
v_call: TRBV10-3; cdr3_aa: CASRQDRTANTEAFF
v_call: TRBV19; cdr3_aa: CASSIGDTHQPQHF
v_call: TRBV12-3/TRBV12-4; cdr3_aa: CASSPQGSYGYTF
v_call: TRBV7-2; cdr3_aa: CASSQGGVQPQHF
v_call: TRBV20-1; cdr3_aa: CSARAPGQGPYEQYF
v_call: TRBV7-6; cdr3_aa: CASSSLRTTNEAFF
v_call: TRBV5-1; cdr3_aa: CASNDEGGNNSPLHF